This entry lists 27 T cell receptor beta chains sequenced from one sample in a study of CD8+ T cells in alopecia areata. The sequencing template was cDNA reverse transcribed from extracted RNA. Sequencing was performed with immunoSEQ multiplex PCR; in TCRdb, only in-frame clones are kept and a portion is missing. The repertoire has fewer than 250,000 clones, 35% to 45% of them found once; the top ten carry 0.48%. Treatment described: oral pan-JAK inhibitor, 5-10 mg twice daily. The sample was CD4+ T cells sorted from blood, taken around week 31, from a patient treated with tofacitinib. Receptor source: a human donor with alopecia areata.

V usage is TRBV9 and J usage is TRBJ2-4; D may correspond to TRBD1 or TRBD2 (5 bases each). Looked up from germline, CDR1 is SGDLS and CDR2 is YYNGEE. The length of the CDR3 is 17 residues. V lost 0 bases to trimming and J lost 3 bases, with 16 bases between them. The CDR3 nucleotides read TGTGCCAGCAGCGTAGCTACCGGGGCGGGTGGCAAAAACATTCAGTACTTC. As protein: CASSVATGAGGKNIQYF.

The chain employs TRBV10-3 and TRBJ2-7; D not resolved. V lost 3 bases to trimming and J lost 1 base, with 7 bases between them. This CDR3 is built from 13 residues. Germline CDR1 reads ENHRY; CDR2 reads SYGVKD. CDR3 bases: TGTGCCATCAGTGATGGAATATCCTACGAGCAGTACTTC. This sequence encodes CAISDGISYEQYF.

This clone was found a few times. The genes are TRBV19 and TRBJ1-2, with D perhaps matching TRBD1 (5 bases). The germline V gene has CDR1 LNHDA and CDR2 SQIVND (reference sequence). This CDR3 comprises 14 residues. V lost 6 bases and J lost 4, with 15 bases in between. The CDR3 loop is CASRDDRERYGYTF. The CDR3 DNA reads as TGTGCCAGTAGAGACGACAGAGAACGCTATGGCTACACCTTC.

There are a few counts of this clone. The chain's CDR3 is CASSLNAETQYF. CDR3 nucleotides: TGTGCCAGCAGCTTAAATGCGGAGACCCAGTACTTC. The rearrangement uses TRBV11-2 and TRBJ2-5; D gene uncertain. Germline V gene data show CDR1 as SGHAT and CDR2 as FQNNGV. Trimming left V 2 bases short and J 5 bases short, with 6 bases between. The CDR3 runs to 12 residues.

This clone was seen a handful of times. V and J are TRBV30 and TRBJ2-3; no firm D call. Germline-derived CDR1 and CDR2 are GTSNPN and SVGIG (reference sequence). The CDR3 loop spans 14 amino acids. Between the trimmed V and J ends, which lost 2 bases and 1 base, there was a span of 10 bases. The CDR3 spells CAWSNDRGTDTQYF. CDR3 in DNA: TGTGCCTGGAGTAACGATAGGGGCACAGATACGCAGTATTTT.

This clone was seen a few times. Other nucleotide sequences from this sample produce the same CDR3. V is TRBV5-5 and J is TRBJ2-7; D is ambiguous. This CDR3 has 13 amino acids. Per germline, CDR1 SGHKS and CDR2 YYEKEE (reference sequence). The V end was cut by 3 bases, the J end by 2 bases, with 9 bases between. CDR3: CASSSSSAYEQYF. CDR3 nucleotides: TGTGCCAGCAGCTCCTCGTCCGCCTACGAGCAGTACTTC.

In this sample, this clone turned up a few times. This chain links TRBV5-1 with TRBJ1-2; TRBD1 is a possible D gene (6 bases). Trimming removed 3 bases from V and 3 bases from J, with 12 bases in between. The CDR3 contains 14 residues. Germline V gene data show CDR1 as SGHRS and CDR2 as YFSETQ. The CDR3 sequence is CASSSQGTDYGYTF. In DNA form, the CDR3 reads TGCGCCAGCAGCTCCCAGGGGACCGACTATGGCTACACCTTC.

This clone was detected only a few times. The chain carries TRBV19 and TRBJ2-1; D may be TRBD1 (5 bases). Germline loops: CDR1 LNHDA, CDR2 SQIVND (reference sequence). This CDR3 spans 18 amino acids. V lost 4 bases, J lost 2 bases, and 21 bases lay in between. Written as DNA, the CDR3 is TGTGCCAGTAGTACCGTACTTCAGGGTCCCAATGCCTACAATGAGCAGTTCTTC. Translation: CASSTVLQGPNAYNEQFF.

This chain links TRBV23-1 with TRBJ2-5; no definite D call. The J call is uncertain, as TRBJ2-7 better fits the DNA end. TRBV23-1 is noted as an ORF with a role that remains uncertain. The CDR3 spans 18 residues. CDR3: CASSQSVQRKLLSAEQYF. CDR3 bases: TGCGCCAGCAGTCAATCTGTTCAGAGGAAATTGCTCTCAGCCGAGCAGTACTTC.

This chain uses TRBV30 with TRBJ1-2, with unresolved D. V gave up 4 bases and J gave up 8 bases, with 14 bases separating them. Germline V CDR1 and CDR2: GTSNPN, SVGIG (reference sequence). This CDR3 contains 12 residues. CDR3: CAWIPRTAGYTF. In nucleotides, the CDR3 is TGTGCCTGGATCCCGAGAACTGCGGGCTACACCTTC.

This chain connects TRBV7-3 to TRBJ2-3, with D possibly being TRBD1 (5 bases). The germline gives CDR1 SGHTA, CDR2 FQGTGA. V gave up 5 bases and J gave up 4 bases, with 7 bases separating them. CDR3 length equals 12 residues. The CDR3 protein is CASSPGSDTQYF. The CDR3, as DNA: TGTGCCAGCAGCCCAGGGTCAGATACGCAGTATTTT.

This chain joins TRBV10-1 and TRBJ2-1, with TRBD2 identical over 9 bases. Per germline, CDR1 WNHNN and CDR2 SYGVQD (reference sequence). This CDR3 comprises 16 residues. V was pared by 4 bases and J by 0 bases, with 4 bases of the junction left unmatched. In nucleotides, the CDR3 is TGCGCCAGCAGTGCCTATAGCGGGAGCTCCTACAATGAGCAGTTCTTC. Amino acid sequence: CASSAYSGSSYNEQFF.

This chain links TRBV7-9 with TRBJ1-2, with TRBD1 matching over 9 bases. The CDR3 is 11 residues long. Germline V gives CDR1 SEHNR, CDR2 FQNEAQ (reference sequence). With V trimmed by 1 base and J by 12 bases, 0 bases remained unmatched. The CDR3 here is CASSLDRGHTF. Here the CDR3 DNA reads TGTGCCAGCAGCTTAGACAGGGGGCACACCTTC.

The chain employs TRBV11-2 and TRBJ2-5, with 8 bases aligning to TRBD1. CDR3 length: 15 residues. CDR1 and CDR2 (germline): SGHAT, FQNNGV. V lost 1 base and J lost 2; bases outside the gene matches: 3. CDR3 sequence: CASSLVRTGQETQYF. DNA for the CDR3: TGTGCCAGCAGCTTAGTGAGGACAGGGCAAGAGACCCAGTACTTC.

This clone was counted only a few times. The chain uses TRBV5-1 and TRBJ2-6, with 8 bases aligning to TRBD1. Germline loops: CDR1 SGHRS, CDR2 YFSETQ. CDR3 size: 17 residues. J lost 3 bases, V lost 4 bases, and 9 bases had no gene match. CDR3 in DNA: TGCGCCAGCAGCCCAGACAGGGGAGGAGGTGGGGCCAACGTCCTGACTTTC. Amino acid sequence: CASSPDRGGGGANVLTF.

The gene calls are TRBV6-6 and TRBJ2-1; 10 nucleotides match TRBD2. The trim removed 8 bases at V and 12 bases at J, leaving 10 bases unmatched. The CDR3 contains 13 residues. Per germline, CDR1 MNHNY and CDR2 SVGAGI (reference sequence). CDR3 loop: CASHGETSGPQFF. Here the CDR3 DNA reads TGTGCCAGCCACGGAGAGACTAGCGGGCCGCAGTTCTTC.

V is TRBV9 and J is TRBJ1-2, with 7 nucleotides matching TRBD1. Germline V gives CDR1 SGDLS, CDR2 YYNGEE. V was pared by 0 bases and J by 4 bases, with 6 bases of the junction left unmatched. CDR3 length equals 15 residues. Written as DNA, the CDR3 is TGTGCCAGCAGCGTAGAGGCAGGGGGGACCTATGGCTACACCTTC. Amino acid sequence: CASSVEAGGTYGYTF.

This clone appeared a few times. The chain joins TRBV29-1 to TRBJ2-1; 9 bases fit TRBD2. V lost 7 bases, J lost 5 bases, and 12 bases stayed unmatched. Germline V CDR1 and CDR2: SQVTM, ANQGSEA. The CDR3 sequence is 15 residues long. The CDR3 sequence: CSAGRRLAGNNEQFF. CDR3 DNA sequence: TGCAGCGCCGGCCGAAGGCTAGCGGGAAACAATGAGCAGTTCTTC.

The chain employs TRBV4-1 and TRBJ1-3; possibly TRBD1 for D (6 bases). Germline CDR1 MGHRA, CDR2 YSYEKL. V gave up 1 base and J gave up 0 bases, with 10 bases separating them. The CDR3 covers 16 residues. The CDR3 nucleotides are TGCGCCAGCAGCCAAGTGCCAGGGGACTCTGGAAACACCATATATTTT. Its translation: CASSQVPGDSGNTIYF.

The V gene is TRBV2, the J gene TRBJ2-7; tentative D call: TRBD1 (7 bases). The germline V and J ends were trimmed by 1 base and 2 bases, with 9 bases remaining between them. Germline V gene lookup returns CDR1 SNHLY and CDR2 FYNNEI. The CDR3 has 14 amino acids. The CDR3 loop is CASSEGRGAYEQYF. In nucleotides, the CDR3 is TGTGCCAGCAGTGAAGGCAGGGGGGCCTACGAGCAGTACTTC. The variable domain in full, completed from reference TRBV2 and TRBJ2-7, reads EPEVTQTPSHQVTQMGQEVILRCVPISNHLYFYWYRQILGQKVEFLVSFYNNEISEKSEIFDDQFSVERPDGSNFTLKIRSTKLEDSAMYFCASSEGRGAYEQYFGPGTRLTVT.

The chain employs TRBV6-1 and TRBJ2-1; 9 nucleotides line up with TRBD2. This CDR3 spans 15 amino acids. Trimming cost V 2 bases and J 6 bases; bases outside gene matches: 5. CDR1 is MNHNS and CDR2 is SASEGT in the germline V gene. CDR3 nucleotides: TGTGCCAGCAGTGAATGGTCTAGCGGGACCAATGAGCAGTTCTTC. Residues: CASSEWSSGTNEQFF.

This clone was recorded at least ten times. The gene calls are TRBV9 and TRBJ1-5; D gene ambiguous. Germline V gene data show CDR1 as SGDLS and CDR2 as YYNGEE. The CDR3 extends over 15 amino acids. Trimming shortened V by 4 bases and J by 5 bases, and 16 bases separated the two germline ends. CDR3 nucleotide sequence: TGTGCCAGCAGCCCCGAGGGCAGGAATGATCAGCCCCAGCATTTT. It is translated as CASSPEGRNDQPQHF.

This clone appeared a single time. The rearrangement joins TRBV5-1 to TRBJ1-2; D unresolved. From germline, CDR1 is SGHRS and CDR2 YFSETQ. V was clipped by 0 bases and J by 8 bases, with 14 bases between them. This CDR3 region has 14 residues. The CDR3 here is CASSLEAARRGYTF. The CDR3, as DNA: TGCGCCAGCAGCTTGGAGGCGGCGCGCAGGGGCTACACCTTC.

The chain combines TRBV9 with TRBJ1-2; no firm D call. The CDR3 is 14 amino acids. Germline V lookup: CDR1 SGDLS, CDR2 YYNGEE. The ends were cut back, 4 bases at V and 0 bases at J, with 10 bases in the middle. CDR3 sequence (DNA): TGTGCCAGCAGCCCTAGACCCTCTAACTATGGCTACACCTTC. This sequence encodes CASSPRPSNYGYTF.

The chain couples TRBV19 to TRBJ1-4; D is unresolved. Trimming took 2 bases from V and 6 from J, leaving 7 bases between them. Germline values: CDR1 LNHDA, CDR2 SQIVND (reference sequence). CDR3 size: 13 residues. The CDR3 here is CASSIRLDEKLFF. CDR3 bases: TGTGCCAGTAGTATAAGGTTGGATGAAAAACTGTTTTTT.

The chain recombines TRBV4-1 with TRBJ2-1; D is perhaps TRBD1 (6 bases). The CDR3 is made up of 15 amino acids. Germline V gives CDR1 MGHRA, CDR2 YSYEKL. The ends were cut back, 8 bases at V and 6 bases at J, with 20 bases in the middle. The CDR3 coding sequence is TGCGCCAGCCGGTATCCGGGACAAGGTGGCAATGAGCAGTTCTTC. It encodes CASRYPGQGGNEQFF.

The chain recombines TRBV28 with TRBJ1-2; D unclear. Germline V CDR1 and CDR2: MDHEN, SYDVKM. The CDR3 spans 11 residues. V was pared by 6 bases and J by 5 bases, with 7 bases between. The CDR3 DNA is TGTGCCAGCAGAGTCGCTTATGGCTACACCTTC. This gives the protein CASRVAYGYTF.